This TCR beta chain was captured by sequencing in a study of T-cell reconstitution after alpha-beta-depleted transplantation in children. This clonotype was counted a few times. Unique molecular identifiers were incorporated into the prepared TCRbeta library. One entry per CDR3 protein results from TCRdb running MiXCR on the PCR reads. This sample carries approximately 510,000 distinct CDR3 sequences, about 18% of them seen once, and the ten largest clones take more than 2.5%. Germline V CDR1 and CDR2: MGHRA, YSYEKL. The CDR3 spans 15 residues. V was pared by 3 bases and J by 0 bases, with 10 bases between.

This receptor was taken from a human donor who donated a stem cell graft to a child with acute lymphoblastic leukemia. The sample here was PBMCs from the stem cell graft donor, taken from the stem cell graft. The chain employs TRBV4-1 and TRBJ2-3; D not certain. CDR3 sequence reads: CASSQEQTSTDTQYF. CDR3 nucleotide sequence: TGCGCCAGCAGCCAGGAGCAGACTAGCACAGATACGCAGTATTTT.